This T cell receptor beta chain comes out of a study of CD8+CD57+ T cells in acquired aplastic anemia. On the study more broadly: The study obtained about 10.8 million reads on average for CD4+ cells from healthy donors.

CDR1 and CDR2 (germline): SEHNR, FQNEAQ (reference sequence). Trimming removed 5 bases from V and 6 bases from J; junction bases left unmatched: 10. This CDR3 comprises 15 residues. Genomic DNA acted as the template from which TCR beta VDJ combination and CDR3 sequence profiling were carried out. One entry per CDR3 protein results from TCRdb running MiXCR on the reads. Of about 190,000 distinct CDR3 sequences in the sample, approximately 50% were seen once. The sample holds many counts of this clonotype. Its matching antigen is unknown. Whole-study findings and limits: Around 27 was the count of CD8+ CDR3 sequences that patients shared with controls.

The sequenced sample consisted of sorted CD4+, CD8+, or CD8+CD57+ T cells (not recorded which) from PBMCs. The sequence was obtained from a human donor in good health, serving as a control. The rearrangement uses TRBV7-9 and TRBJ1-2, with 9 positions matching TRBD1. As DNA, the CDR3 is TGTGCCAGCAGCAGACAGGGGGAGATACTAAATGGCTACACCTTC. Protein sequence: CASSRQGEILNGYTF.